The 27 T cell receptor beta chains reported below all come from one sample, sequenced in a study of quantifying T cell responses using KT2 cells. Study at large: RNA was reverse transcribed with TCR alpha and beta constant-region primers.

Each cDNA got a UMI-containing oligo ligated at its 3' end. First-round PCR used three to four cycles and beta primers RC1.1 and RC1.2 covering TRBC1 and TRBC2. TCRdb analysed the UMI-ligation and nested PCR reads with MiXCR anew, one entry per CDR3 protein. The sample includes just under 50,000 distinct CDR3 sequences, roughly 12% of them seen just once. The sequencing sample was made of PBMCs spiked with cells of the T cell clone KT2. The receptors were sampled from a human donor.

This clonotype has ten or more counts. The V and J genes are TRBV4-3 and TRBJ2-7, with D maybe TRBD1 (5 bases). The germline V and J ends were trimmed by 0 bases and 3 bases, with 9 bases remaining between them. The CDR3 totals 14 residues. Germline V gives CDR1 LGHNA, CDR2 YSLEER. CDR3 protein: CASSQDRGIYEQYF. In DNA form, the CDR3 reads TGCGCCAGCAGCCAAGATAGGGGCATCTACGAGCAGTACTTC.

This clonotype was seen a few times. The chain has TRBV30 and TRBJ2-1; 12 bases are shared with TRBD2. CDR1 and CDR2 (germline): GTSNPN, SVGIG (reference sequence). CDR3 size: 12 residues. Trimming took 4 bases from V and 9 from J; bases not matched to a gene: 1. CDR3 sequence: CAWTSGGVEQFF. CDR3 bases: TGTGCCTGGACTAGCGGGGGGGTTGAGCAGTTCTTC.

This clonotype came up many times. This chain links TRBV20-1 with TRBJ1-1, with D tentatively TRBD1 (5 bases). CDR1 and CDR2 (germline): DFQATT, SNEGSKA (reference sequence). Trimming left V 1 base short and J 6 bases short, with 15 bases between. This CDR3 is 14 amino acids long. In DNA form, the CDR3 reads TGCAGTGCTAGAGCCTACAGGCATAGGGCTGAAGCTTTCTTT. The encoded protein is CSARAYRHRAEAFF.

This clonotype was observed a handful of times. The chain combines TRBV5-1 with TRBJ2-5, with D hard to call. This CDR3 comprises 13 residues. V was cut by 0 bases and J by 3 bases, with 6 bases left in between. Germline assignment: CDR1 SGHRS and CDR2 YFSETQ. The CDR3 loop is CASSLGQKETQYF. CDR3 sequence (DNA): TGCGCCAGCAGCTTGGGGCAGAAAGAGACCCAGTACTTC.

The chain is built from TRBV5-1 and TRBJ2-7; tentative D call: TRBD2 (5 bases). The CDR3 loop spans 14 amino acids. With 3 bases removed from V and 3 bases from J, the gap between germline ends came to 13 bases. Germline V lookup: CDR1 SGHRS, CDR2 YFSETQ. CDR3 sequence: CASSSGTDNYEQYF. Written as DNA, the CDR3 is TGCGCCAGCAGCTCGGGAACAGATAACTACGAGCAGTACTTC. The full variable domain, with the rest looked up from reference TRBV5-1 and TRBJ2-7, is KAGVTQTPRYLIKTRGQQVTLSCSPISGHRSVSWYQQTPGQGLQFLFEYFSETQRNKGNFPGRFSGRQFSNSRSEMNVSTLELGDSALYLCASSSGTDNYEQYFGPGTRLTVT.

This clonotype showed up just a few times. The rearrangement joins TRBV15 to TRBJ2-7, with 10 nucleotides matching TRBD1. The CDR3 spans 13 residues. Germline assignment: CDR1 LNHNV and CDR2 YYDKDF (reference sequence). The ends lost 3 bases at V and 7 bases at J; junction bases unmatched: 3. CDR3: CATSRDRGFEQYF. The DNA for the CDR3 is TGTGCCACCAGCAGGGACAGGGGGTTTGAGCAGTACTTC.

The chain links TRBV5-1 to TRBJ2-1; D may correspond to TRBD1 or TRBD2 (7 bases each). The CDR3 contains 16 residues. CDR1 and CDR2 from the germline V gene are SGHRS and YFSETQ. The germline V and J ends were trimmed by 4 bases and 8 bases, with 22 bases remaining between them. The CDR3 sequence is CASSPQGRVSRDEQFF. CDR3 nucleotide sequence: TGCGCCAGCAGCCCACAGGGGAGGGTCAGCAGGGATGAGCAGTTCTTC.

This clonotype is judged medium-sized (0.01 to 0.1%). V and J are TRBV6-1 and TRBJ2-1; D might be TRBD2 (6 bases). Germline CDR1 reads MNHNS; CDR2 reads SASEGT. V lost 0 bases, J lost 0 bases, and 6 bases lay in between. The CDR3 is made up of 15 amino acids. The CDR3 region has the DNA TGTGCCAGCAGTGAAGCGGGAGGCTCCTACAATGAGCAGTTCTTC. Its protein product is CASSEAGGSYNEQFF.

This clonotype turned up a few times. The chain couples TRBV18 to TRBJ2-2; D not certain. Germline CDR1 reads KGHSH; CDR2 reads LQKENI. V was shortened by 6 bases and J by 8 bases, with 13 bases between the two germline ends. The CDR3 extends over 13 amino acids. CDR3 sequence reads: CASSRTNVGELFF. CDR3 DNA: TGTGCCAGCTCGCGGACCAACGTGGGGGAGCTGTTTTTT.

This clonotype has just one count. A junction boundary mismatches the germline segment, possibly from a read error. The genes are TRBV7-9 and TRBJ1-2, with unresolved D. This CDR3 region has 13 residues. Germline loops: CDR1 SEHNR, CDR2 FQNEAQ (reference sequence). The CDR3 nucleotides are TGTGCCAGCAGCTTAGACGGAAACTATAGCTACACCTTC. Protein product: CASSLDGNYSYTF.

The J gene is TRBJ2-1, the V gene TRBV12-3 or TRBV12-4; D is unresolved. V shed 6 bases and J shed 1 base, with 7 bases lying between them. This CDR3 comprises 13 residues. CDR3 protein: CASRLASYNEQFF. The CDR3 DNA follows: TGTGCCAGCAGACTGGCTTCCTACAATGAGCAGTTCTTC.

This clonotype was seen more than once but under ten times. The chain is built from TRBV7-9 and TRBJ2-1; a weak D match, TRBD1 (6 bases). This CDR3 comprises 19 residues. CDR1 and CDR2 (germline): SEHNR, FQNEAQ (reference sequence). The ends were cut back, 1 base at V and 1 base at J, with 20 bases in the middle. The CDR3, as DNA: TGTGCCAGCAGCTTAGTATGGGCAGGGGTAACCAATTCCTACAATGAGCAGTTCTTC. Protein: CASSLVWAGVTNSYNEQFF.

This clonotype was picked up a small number of times. The CDR3 nucleotides are TGCAGCGCCCGGGGCGCCGCGAACACCGGGGAGCTGTTTTTT. Amino acids: CSARGAANTGELFF. The chain employs TRBV29-1 and TRBJ2-2; D might be TRBD1 or TRBD2, each matching 5 bases. V was shortened by 7 bases and J by 0 bases, with 12 bases between the two germline ends. The CDR3 has 14 amino acids. Germline values: CDR1 SQVTM, CDR2 ANQGSEA.

The V gene is TRBV30, the J gene TRBJ1-1; tentative D call: TRBD1 (6 bases). CDR1 and CDR2 from the germline V gene are GTSNPN and SVGIG (reference sequence). The V gene lost 7 bases and the J gene lost 4 bases, with 16 bases spanning the gap. The CDR3 spans 13 residues. Here the CDR3 DNA reads TGTGCCTACGGACCCAGGGGTGGCACTGAAGCTTTCTTT. Protein product: CAYGPRGGTEAFF.

The table lists this clonotype with a few counts. V gene TRBV12-3 or TRBV12-4 combines with J gene TRBJ1-1, with D possibly being TRBD1 (6 bases). Trimming removed 6 bases from V and 2 bases from J, with 16 bases in between. The length of the CDR3 is 15 residues. CDR3 protein: CASSRRPGQNTEAFF. The CDR3 DNA is TGTGCCAGCAGCCGCAGACCGGGACAAAACACTGAAGCTTTCTTT.

Concerning this clonotype: Just one base apart from a much larger clone, this may be a read error. The rearrangement links TRBV7-2 to TRBJ2-5; D not certain. The germline V and J ends were trimmed by 5 bases and 5 bases, with 9 bases remaining between them. The germline gives CDR1 SGHTA, CDR2 FQGNSA. The length of the CDR3 is 12 residues. The CDR3 bases are TGTGCCAGCAGCCAAGGCTTGGAGACCCAGTACTTC. Translated: CASSQGLETQYF.

The sample holds many counts of this clonotype. V and J are TRBV7-9 and TRBJ2-3; TRBD2 might be the D (5 bases). The CDR3 runs to 15 residues. Germline V CDR1 and CDR2: SEHNR, FQNEAQ (reference sequence). Trimming took 6 bases from V and 6 from J, leaving 19 bases between them. The CDR3 sequence is CASSSRKDSADTQYF. In nucleotides, the CDR3 is TGTGCCAGCAGTTCCCGGAAGGACTCGGCCGATACGCAGTATTTT.

The chain carries TRBV5-1 and TRBJ1-1; D unresolved. The CDR3 is 13 amino acids. Trimming removed 1 base at V and 1 base at J, with 5 bases between. CDR1 and CDR2 from the germline V gene are SGHRS and YFSETQ. The CDR3 protein is CASSLIGNTEAFF. The CDR3 DNA reads TGCGCCAGCAGCTTGATTGGGAACACTGAAGCTTTCTTT.

The table lists this clonotype with a few counts. The gene calls are TRBV29-1 and TRBJ1-2, with D tentatively TRBD1 (5 bases). Germline V gene data show CDR1 as SQVTM and CDR2 as ANQGSEA. V was shortened by 3 bases and J by 5 bases, with 13 bases between the two germline ends. This CDR3 spans 13 amino acids. CDR3 sequence (DNA): TGCAGCGTTGAGGAAGGGGCGACTTATGGCTACACCTTC. Protein: CSVEEGATYGYTF.

The rearrangement links TRBV4-1 to TRBJ1-5, with a tentative D call TRBD1 (5 bases). The CDR3 has 14 amino acids. Germline-derived CDR1 and CDR2 are MGHRA and YSYEKL. V was cut by 6 bases and J by 1 base, with 10 bases left in between. The CDR3 is CASRPTGSNQPQHF. The CDR3 DNA follows: TGCGCCAGCAGACCAACAGGCAGCAATCAGCCCCAGCATTTT.

In this sample, this clonotype turned up many times. In nucleotides, the CDR3 is TGTGCCAGCAGTTTAATGAGCCTCGGGGGGGGGACCCAGTACTTC. It specifies CASSLMSLGGGTQYF. The chain uses TRBV27 and TRBJ2-5; 8 nucleotides line up with TRBD2. The germline gives CDR1 MNHEY, CDR2 SMNVEV (reference sequence). This CDR3 is 15 amino acids long. The V and J ends lost 2 bases and 7 bases, in that order; junction bases with no gene match: 9.

This clonotype was detected once. The rearrangement joins TRBV5-1 to TRBJ2-3, with TRBD2 identical over 11 bases. The V gene's germline CDR1 is SGHRS and CDR2 YFSETQ. This CDR3 has 16 amino acids. V was clipped by 4 bases and J by 2 bases; unmatched bases: 6. The CDR3 reads CASSPPSGGPTDTQYF. CDR3 in DNA: TGCGCCAGCAGCCCTCCTAGCGGGGGGCCCACAGATACGCAGTATTTT.

This sequence joins TRBV12-3 or TRBV12-4 and TRBJ1-4, with TRBD1 matching 7 bases. The CDR3 runs 15 residues. The ends lost 6 bases at V and 7 bases at J; junction bases unmatched: 11. The CDR3 reads CASSSTGDAGEKLFF. The DNA of the CDR3 is TGTGCCAGCAGCTCAACAGGGGATGCTGGTGAAAAACTGTTTTTT.

This clonotype has just a few counts. The rearrangement links TRBV4-3 to TRBJ2-3; 11 bases are a match to TRBD2. Germline CDR1 and CDR2: LGHNA and YSLEER. The CDR3 sequence is 17 residues long. V trimming: 2 bases; J trimming: 6 bases; junction bases outside the gene matches: 10. The CDR3 region has the DNA TGCGCCAGCAGCCAACAACTAGCGGGAGTAATGTCGGATACGCAGTATTTT. Amino acid sequence: CASSQQLAGVMSDTQYF.

This clonotype was seen at least ten times. V and J are TRBV6-1 and TRBJ2-1; tentative D call: TRBD2 (5 bases). The CDR3 is made up of 15 amino acids. Germline CDR1 reads MNHNS; CDR2 reads SASEGT. V was shortened by 0 bases and J by 2 bases, with 8 bases between the two germline ends. DNA of the CDR3: TGTGCCAGCAGTGAAGCGGGAGAGGCCTACAATGAGCAGTTCTTC. This encodes CASSEAGEAYNEQFF.

Many counts were recorded for this clonotype. V and J are TRBV7-6 and TRBJ2-1; TRBD2 aligns across 12 bases. The CDR3 consists of 18 residues. V shed 0 bases, J shed 8 bases, and the junction held 11 bases outside the gene matches. Looked up from germline, CDR1 is SGHVS and CDR2 is FNYEAQ. CDR3 sequence: CASSLATPLAGGLDEQFF. In DNA form, the CDR3 reads TGTGCCAGCAGCTTAGCCACACCCCTAGCGGGAGGGCTGGATGAGCAGTTCTTC.

This clonotype was seen many times. The chain is built from TRBV20-1 and TRBJ2-1; TRBD2 is a possible D gene (5 bases). The CDR3 has 15 residues. V was clipped by 7 bases and J by 0 bases, with 16 bases between them. Germline assignment: CDR1 DFQATT and CDR2 SNEGSKA (reference sequence). CDR3 loop: CSVLSGLSSYNEQFF. CDR3 sequence (DNA): TGCAGTGTTCTAAGCGGCCTGAGCTCCTACAATGAGCAGTTCTTC.